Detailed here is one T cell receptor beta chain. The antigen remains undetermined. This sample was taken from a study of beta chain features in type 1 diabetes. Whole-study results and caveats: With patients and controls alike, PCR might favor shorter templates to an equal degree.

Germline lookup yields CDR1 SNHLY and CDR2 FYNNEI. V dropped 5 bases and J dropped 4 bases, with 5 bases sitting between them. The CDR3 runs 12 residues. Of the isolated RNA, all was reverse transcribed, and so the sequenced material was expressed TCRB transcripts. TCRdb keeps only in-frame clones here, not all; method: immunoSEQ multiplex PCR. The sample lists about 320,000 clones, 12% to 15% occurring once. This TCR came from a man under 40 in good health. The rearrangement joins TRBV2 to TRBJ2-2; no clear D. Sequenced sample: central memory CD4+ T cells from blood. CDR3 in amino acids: CASSFFTGELFF. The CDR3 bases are TGTGCCAGCAGTTTTTTCACCGGGGAGCTGTTTTTT.